Included here is one TCR beta chain sequence, with context. Time point meaning: blood from clinic visit 5 months post-surgery; TSC patient then seizure free. Only cases whose brain tissue showed the highest T cell transcript signatures were sequenced. Before surgery, patients took at least one anti-epileptic drug. This CDR3 spans 16 amino acids. Germline CDR1 LGHDT, CDR2 YNNKEL (reference sequence). The V gene lost 1 base and the J gene lost 0 bases, with 10 bases spanning the gap. Clones were sequenced by immunoSEQ multiplex PCR, and TCRdb holds only the in-frame ones, with some missing. The table includes 340,000 or so clones, 93% detected once. The sample belongs to a study of brain T cells in children with intractable seizures.

This chain joins TRBV3-1 (or the pseudogene TRBV3-2) and TRBJ2-4; D call uncertain. The sequence derives from a boy under two years old with tuberous sclerosis and intractable seizures. This sample comprised peripheral blood, obtained approximately 5 months after surgery. CDR3 bases: TGTGCCAGCAGCCAAGGATCCCTGCTAGCCAAAAACATTCAGTACTTC. Amino acids: CASSQGSLLAKNIQYF.